These 11 T cell receptor beta chains originate from one sample sequenced in a study of blood T cell repertoires in COVID-19. Only in-frame clones appear in the TCRdb table, and some are missing; sequencing was by immunoSEQ multiplex PCR. The table shows 53,000 or so clones, with around 84% occurring only once. Material for sequencing was peripheral blood. The origin of the receptors is a man in his sixties or seventies with active COVID-19.

V is TRBV6-2 or TRBV6-3 and J is TRBJ1-5; no reliable D call. Trimming cost V 0 bases and J 0 bases, with 12 bases left between them. This CDR3 region has 17 residues. Germline V gives CDR1 MNHEY, CDR2 SVGEGT. The CDR3 spells CASSYSTIQDSNQPQHF. CDR3 nucleotides: TGTGCCAGCAGTTACTCGACTATACAAGATAGCAATCAGCCCCAGCATTTT.

This clone was detected once. This sequence joins TRBV10-3 and TRBJ2-2; D is perhaps TRBD1 (8 bases). Trimming cost V 4 bases and J 3 bases, with 12 bases left between them. The germline gives CDR1 ENHRY, CDR2 SYGVKD. CDR3 length equals 15 residues. The DNA for the CDR3 is TGTGCCATCAGTGGAACAGGGGGGGACACCGGGGAGCTGTTTTTT. This codes for CAISGTGGDTGELFF.

V gene TRBV2 combines with J gene TRBJ1-2; weak D call: TRBD1 (6 bases). Per the germline V gene, CDR1 is SNHLY and CDR2 is FYNNEI. CDR3 length: 15 amino acids. V dropped 4 bases and J dropped 4 bases, with 16 bases sitting between them. CDR3 coding DNA: TGTGCCAGCAGTGCTACAGGGTCCCCCGTCTATGGCTACACCTTC. This sequence encodes CASSATGSPVYGYTF. The whole variable domain, remainder taken from reference TRBV2 and TRBJ1-2, is EPEVTQTPSHQVTQMGQEVILRCVPISNHLYFYWYRQILGQKVEFLVSFYNNEISEKSEIFDDQFSVERPDGSNFTLKIRSTKLEDSAMYFCASSATGSPVYGYTFGSGTRLTVV.

V is TRBV7-3 and J is TRBJ2-3, with 16 bases matching TRBD2. Looked up from germline, CDR1 is SGHTA and CDR2 is FQGTGA. The CDR3 contains 16 residues. With V trimmed by 3 bases and J by 3 bases, 0 bases remained unmatched. The chain's CDR3 is CASSLGLAGGTDTQYF. The CDR3 nucleotides read TGTGCCAGCAGCTTGGGACTAGCGGGGGGGACAGATACGCAGTATTTT. Looking up the rest from reference TRBV7-3 and TRBJ2-3 gives the full variable domain: GAGVSQTPSNKVTEKGKYVELRCDPISGHTALYWYRQSLGQGPEFLIYFQGTGAADDSGLPNDRFFAVRPEGSVSTLKIQRTERGDSAVYLCASSLGLAGGTDTQYFGPGTRLTVL.

J is TRBJ1-1 and V is TRBV27; 9 bases match TRBD1. The germline CDR1 and CDR2 sequences are MNHEY and SMNVEV (reference sequence). Trimming took 6 bases from V and 11 from J; bases not matched to a gene: 7. This CDR3 contains 12 residues. In nucleotides, the CDR3 is TGTGCCAGCAGATTACAGGGGGCAGAGGCTTTCTTT. Encoded protein: CASRLQGAEAFF.

The chain has TRBV4-3 and TRBJ2-1; TRBD2 matches 14 bases. The V gene end was trimmed by 4 bases and the J gene end by 5 bases; junction bases not matched to a gene: 4. Germline CDR1 and CDR2: LGHNA and YSLEER. The CDR3 is 16 amino acids. The CDR3 protein is CASSRRTSGGNNEQFF. CDR3 nucleotide sequence: TGCGCCAGCAGCCGCCGGACTAGCGGGGGGAACAATGAGCAGTTCTTC.

This clone was counted once. V is TRBV5-1 and J is TRBJ2-4; D possibly corresponds to TRBD2 (6 bases). With 4 bases removed from V and 1 base from J, the gap between germline ends came to 15 bases. Germline V gene sequence: CDR1 SGHRS, CDR2 YFSETQ. This CDR3 contains 16 residues. The CDR3 DNA follows: TGCGCCAGCAGCCAACTGGGGGGTTCGGCCAAAAACATTCAGTACTTC. It translates to CASSQLGGSAKNIQYF. The full variable domain, completed using reference TRBV5-1 and TRBJ2-4, is KAGVTQTPRYLIKTRGQQVTLSCSPISGHRSVSWYQQTPGQGLQFLFEYFSETQRNKGNFPGRFSGRQFSNSRSEMNVSTLELGDSALYLCASSQLGGSAKNIQYFGAGTRLSVL.

V usage is TRBV6-5 and J usage is TRBJ1-2, with TRBD1 identical over 7 bases. CDR1 is MNHEY, CDR2 SVGAGI, per germline. CDR3 length: 13 amino acids. The trim removed 6 bases at V and 8 bases at J, leaving 9 bases unmatched. CDR3 sequence (DNA): TGTGCCAGCAGGACAGGGATGGGGTTAGGCTACACCTTC. Translating it yields CASRTGMGLGYTF.

V usage is TRBV27 and J usage is TRBJ1-2; D gene unclear. This CDR3 comprises 15 residues. V was cut by 5 bases and J by 5 bases, with 18 bases left in between. The V gene's germline CDR1 is MNHEY and CDR2 SMNVEV (reference sequence). The CDR3 nucleotides are TGTGCCAGCAGTCCCGCGGGGTCGGTGGTTTATGGCTACACCTTC. This codes for CASSPAGSVVYGYTF.

V usage is TRBV5-4 and J usage is TRBJ2-3, with 8 bases lining up with TRBD2. The CDR3 loop spans 16 amino acids. The germline V gene encodes CDR1 SGHNT and CDR2 YYREEE (reference sequence). With 7 bases clipped from V and 1 base from J, the junction kept 11 bases outside the gene matches. CDR3 sequence (DNA): TGTGCCAGCGGTAAAGGCGGGGGGCAAGGCACAGATACGCAGTATTTT. Amino acids: CASGKGGGQGTDTQYF. Full variable domain (remainder filled in from reference TRBV5-4 and TRBJ2-3): ETGVTQSPTHLIKTRGQQVTLRCSSQSGHNTVSWYQQALGQGPQFIFQYYREEENGRGNFPPRFSGLQFPNYSSELNVNALELDDSALYLCASGKGGGQGTDTQYFGPGTRLTVL.

This chain joins TRBV5-1 and TRBJ2-6; the match to TRBD1 covers 8 bases. The CDR3 is made up of 18 amino acids. Germline V gene data show CDR1 as SGHRS and CDR2 as YFSETQ. The V and J ends lost 4 bases and 1 base, in that order; junction bases with no gene match: 10. This CDR3 reads CASSRAGGFGSGANVLTF. CDR3 coding DNA: TGCGCCAGCAGCCGGGCAGGGGGCTTTGGGTCTGGGGCCAACGTCCTGACTTTC.